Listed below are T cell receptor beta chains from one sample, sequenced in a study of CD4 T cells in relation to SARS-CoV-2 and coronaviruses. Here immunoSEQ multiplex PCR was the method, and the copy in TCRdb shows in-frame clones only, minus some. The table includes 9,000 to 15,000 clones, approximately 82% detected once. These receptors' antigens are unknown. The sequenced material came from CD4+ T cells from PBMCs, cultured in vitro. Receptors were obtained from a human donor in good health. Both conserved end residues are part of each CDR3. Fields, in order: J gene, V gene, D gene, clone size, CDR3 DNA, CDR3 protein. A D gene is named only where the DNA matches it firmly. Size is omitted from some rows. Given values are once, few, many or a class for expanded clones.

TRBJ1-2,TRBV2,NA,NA,TGTGCCAGCAGTGAACACAACTATGGCTACACCTTC,CASSEHNYGYTF
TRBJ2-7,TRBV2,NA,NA,TGTGCCAGCAGTGGGCAGGAAAGCCCCTACGAGCAGTACTTC,CASSGQESPYEQYF
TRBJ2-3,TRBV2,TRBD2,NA,TGTGCCAGCAACGAACTAGCGGGGTTGGCAGATACGCAGTATTTT,CASNELAGLADTQYF
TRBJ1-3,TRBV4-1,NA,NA,TGCGCCAGCAGCCAAGACGATTGGGTTCGGGGAAACACCATATATTTT,CASSQDDWVRGNTIYF
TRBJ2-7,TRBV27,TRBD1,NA,TGTGCCAGCAGTTTAAGGACAGGGTGGGAATACGAGCAGTACTTC,CASSLRTGWEYEQYF
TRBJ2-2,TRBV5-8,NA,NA,TGTGCCAGCAGCTTTCTGGGGGGGCTCGACACCGGGGAGCTGTTTTTT,CASSFLGGLDTGELFF
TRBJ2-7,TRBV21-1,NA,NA,TGTGCCAGCAGCAAACGTCAGGGAACTTACTACGAGCAGTACTTC,CASSKRQGTYYEQYF
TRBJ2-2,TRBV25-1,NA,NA,TGTGCCAGCAGAGACTCACCGAACACCGGGGAGCTGTTTTTT,CASRDSPNTGELFF
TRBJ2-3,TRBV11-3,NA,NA,TGTGCCAGCAGCCTCCTGGCGGGGCCCACAGATACGCAGTATTTT,CASSLLAGPTDTQYF
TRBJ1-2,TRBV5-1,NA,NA,TGCGCCAGCAGCTACGAAGCCTATGGCTACACCTTC,CASSYEAYGYTF
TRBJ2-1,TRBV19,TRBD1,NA,TGTGCCAGTAGTGTCCGACAGGGGAGGTTGGAGGAGCAGTTCTTC,CASSVRQGRLEEQFF
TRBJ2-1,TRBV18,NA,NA,TGTGCCAGCTCACCCTCACGGGACTCCTACAATGAGCAGTTCTTC,CASSPSRDSYNEQFF
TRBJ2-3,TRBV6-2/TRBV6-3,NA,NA,TGTGCCAGCAGTAGCCAGGGCGGCACAGATACGCAGTATTTT,CASSSQGGTDTQYF
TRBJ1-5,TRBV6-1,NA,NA,TGTGCCAGCAGTGGGGGGACCGGTCTTGGTAATCAGCCCCAGCATTTT,CASSGGTGLGNQPQHF
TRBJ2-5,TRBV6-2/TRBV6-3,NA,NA,TGTGCCAGCAGTTACTTTGGAGAGGCGGAGACCCAGTACTTC,CASSYFGEAETQYF
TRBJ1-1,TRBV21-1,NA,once,TGTGCCAGCAGGGTTTTGAGGACAGGGGGCTCGAACACTGAAGCTTTCTTT,CASRVLRTGGSNTEAFF
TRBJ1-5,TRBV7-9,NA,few,TGTGCCAGCAGCCCAGGAGGGGGTTATAGCAATCAGCCCCAGCATTTT,CASSPGGGYSNQPQHF